A selection of T cell receptor beta chains follows, all from one sample in a study of control samples from healthy donors and cancer patients. The protocol was immunoSEQ multiplex PCR, while the TCRdb copy is restricted to in-frame clones and leaves out a portion. Seen here are about 130,000 clones, around 94% observed once, and the top ten hold 12% to 15%. Sequencing input: PBMCs. All receptors derive from a man aged 55-75 years with colorectal cancer. CDR3s include the opening cysteine and the closing phenylalanine or tryptophan. A D gene is named only where the DNA matches it firmly. Clone size is given for some rows only: seen once, a few or many times, or a class if the clone is expanded.

D	size	V	J	CDR3	DNA
TRBD1	.	TRBV4-1	TRBJ1-2	CASRSPGQGDYGYTF	TGCGCCAGCAGATCTCCGGGACAGGGAGACTATGGCTACACCTTC
.	once	TRBV7-8	TRBJ1-6	CASSFSLRVDSPLHF	TGTGCCAGCAGCTTCTCTCTAAGGGTGGATTCACCCCTCCACTTT
.	.	TRBV4-3	TRBJ1-2	CASSQEVEQGGGYGYTF	TGCGCCAGCAGCCAAGAAGTCGAACAGGGAGGAGGGTATGGCTACACCTTC
TRBD1	.	TRBV7-2	TRBJ1-2	CASSPQGTINYGYTF	TGTGCCAGCAGCCCACAGGGGACTATTAACTATGGCTACACCTTC
TRBD1	.	TRBV18	TRBJ1-5	CASSPPQGVRQPQHF	TGTGCCAGCTCACCACCTCAGGGGGTCCGGCAGCCCCAGCATTTT
.	.	TRBV12-3/TRBV12-4	TRBJ1-5	CASSLGWAQPQHF	TGTGCCAGCAGTTTAGGGTGGGCCCAGCCCCAGCATTTT
TRBD2	.	TRBV18	TRBJ2-5	CASSPQLAGPQETQYF	TGTGCCAGCTCCCCTCAACTAGCGGGGCCACAAGAGACCCAGTACTTC
.	.	TRBV27	TRBJ1-2	CASSSYTGSNYGYTF	TGTGCCAGCAGTTCCTATACAGGGTCTAACTATGGCTACACCTTC
.	.	TRBV12-1	TRBJ1-5	CASSKGGVHNQPQHF	TGTGCCAGCAGCAAGGGGGGGGTGCACAATCAGCCCCAGCATTTT
.	.	TRBV27	TRBJ1-2	CASATGSYGYTF	TGTGCCAGCGCAACAGGGAGTTATGGCTACACCTTC
.	.	TRBV11-2	TRBJ1-1	CASSSRSSIEAFF	TGTGCCAGCAGCTCTAGGAGTAGCATTGAAGCTTTCTTT